The 10 T cell receptor beta chains given below trace back to one sample, sequenced in a study of cytomegalovirus exposure and HLA in healthy donors. The PCR employed 60 Vbeta primers together with 13 Jbeta primers. Profiled with immunoSEQ multiplex PCR; TCRdb holds only in-frame clones, not every one. This table lists about 200,000 clones. The sample was PBMCs. The receptors were sampled from a girl aged 2 to 9 in good health and CMV-seropositive.

This chain joins TRBV7-3 and TRBJ2-1, with TRBD1 matching over 9 bases. With 5 bases clipped from V and 2 bases from J, the junction kept 22 bases outside the gene matches. The germline gives CDR1 SGHTA, CDR2 FQGTGA. CDR3 length: 21 amino acids. The CDR3 nucleotides are TGTGCCAGCAGCCGAAGCCGAGGGGACAGGGTGGACCCACCACCCTACAATGAGCAGTTCTTC. Residues: CASSRSRGDRVDPPPYNEQFF.

As DNA, the CDR3 is TGTGCCAGCAGTGAAAGTATCAGGGGTGAGCAGTTCTTC. Protein: CASSESIRGEQFF. This sequence joins TRBV25-1 and TRBJ2-1, with D possibly being TRBD1 (6 bases). Germline V lookup: CDR1 MGHDK, CDR2 SYGVNS. The CDR3 consists of 13 residues. The V gene lost 2 bases and the J gene lost 9 bases, with 11 bases spanning the gap.

The V call is TRBV7-9, the J call TRBJ2-1; TRBD1 matches 7 bases. CDR1 and CDR2 from the germline V gene are SEHNR and FQNEAQ (reference sequence). The CDR3 is 13 amino acids. V dropped 5 bases and J dropped 3; count of bases not matched to a gene: 1. The CDR3 is CASSGQVYNEQFF. The CDR3 nucleotides are TGTGCCAGCAGCGGACAGGTCTACAATGAGCAGTTCTTC.

Notes on this clone: This likely comes from a read error, as the CDR3 has no conserved phenylalanine or tryptophan at its end. The V gene is TRBV4-2, the J gene TRBJ2-7, with D possibly TRBD2 on 5 matching bases. With 0 bases removed from V and 2 bases from J, the gap between germline ends came to 11 bases. The CDR3 is 15 amino acids. Germline V lookup: CDR1 LGHNA, CDR2 YNFKEQ. CDR3 region: CASSQDAGGPYEQYS. CDR3 nucleotides: TGTGCCAGCAGCCAAGATGCAGGCGGGCCCTACGAGCAGTACTCC.

The chain carries TRBV7-9 and TRBJ2-2; 8 nucleotides line up with TRBD2. The CDR3 is made up of 16 amino acids. V trimming: 5 bases; J trimming: 1 base; junction bases outside the gene matches: 6. Germline CDR1 and CDR2: SEHNR and FQNEAQ (reference sequence). CDR3 region: CASSQTSGGNTGELFF. Written as DNA, the CDR3 is TGTGCCAGCAGCCAAACCAGCGGGGGGAACACCGGGGAGCTGTTTTTT. The variable domain in full, with the rest retrieved from reference TRBV7-9 and TRBJ2-2, is DTGVSQNPRHKITKRGQNVTFRCDPISEHNRLYWYRQTLGQGPEFLTYFQNEAQLEKSRLLSDRFSAERPKGSFSTLEIQRTEQGDSAMYLCASSQTSGGNTGELFFGEGSRLTVL.

The rearrangement uses TRBV5-1 and TRBJ2-1; 16 bases are a match to TRBD2. V dropped 5 bases and J dropped 8; count of bases not matched to a gene: 13. The germline V gene has CDR1 SGHRS and CDR2 YFSETQ. The CDR3 totals 18 residues. This CDR3 is CASSAGTSGRALSYEQFF. DNA of the CDR3: TGCGCCAGCAGTGCCGGGACTAGCGGGAGGGCCCTCAGCTATGAGCAGTTCTTC.

The chain carries TRBV27 and TRBJ2-1, with 8 bases that match TRBD2. V shed 4 bases and J 7 bases; nucleotides not matched to a gene: 18. Germline-derived CDR1 and CDR2 are MNHEY and SMNVEV (reference sequence). This CDR3 is built from 18 residues. CDR3 in amino acids: CASSSALSVAGMDNEQFF. For the CDR3, the DNA is TGTGCCAGCAGTTCAGCCCTTTCCGTAGCGGGGATGGATAATGAGCAGTTCTTC.

The J gene is TRBJ1-1, the V gene TRBV29-1; perhaps TRBD1 as D (5 bases). V lost 1 base and J 1 base, leaving 7 bases between the germline ends. The germline V gene has CDR1 SQVTM and CDR2 ANQGSEA. CDR3 length: 13 amino acids. Here the CDR3 reads CSVEVDRNTEAFF. The CDR3 region has the DNA TGCAGCGTTGAAGTAGACAGGAACACTGAAGCTTTCTTT.

Here the CDR3 DNA reads TGTGCCACCAGCTCATTGCGGGAGGGCCAGAGTGATGAGCAGTTCTTC. Its translation: CATSSLREGQSDEQFF. This sequence joins TRBV15 and TRBJ2-1, with 9 positions matching TRBD2. This CDR3 region has 16 residues. The V segment lost 5 bases and the J segment 8 bases; nucleotides outside the gene matches: 13. Germline V lookup: CDR1 LNHNV, CDR2 YYDKDF (reference sequence).

The chain carries TRBV19 and TRBJ1-5, with D unclear. This CDR3 has 14 residues. Per germline, CDR1 LNHDA and CDR2 SQIVND (reference sequence). The V end lost 7 bases, the J end lost 1 base, and 11 bases lay between the germline ends. This chain's CDR3 is CASKPGGSNQPQHF. The CDR3, as DNA: TGTGCCAGTAAGCCGGGCGGGAGCAATCAGCCCCAGCATTTT.